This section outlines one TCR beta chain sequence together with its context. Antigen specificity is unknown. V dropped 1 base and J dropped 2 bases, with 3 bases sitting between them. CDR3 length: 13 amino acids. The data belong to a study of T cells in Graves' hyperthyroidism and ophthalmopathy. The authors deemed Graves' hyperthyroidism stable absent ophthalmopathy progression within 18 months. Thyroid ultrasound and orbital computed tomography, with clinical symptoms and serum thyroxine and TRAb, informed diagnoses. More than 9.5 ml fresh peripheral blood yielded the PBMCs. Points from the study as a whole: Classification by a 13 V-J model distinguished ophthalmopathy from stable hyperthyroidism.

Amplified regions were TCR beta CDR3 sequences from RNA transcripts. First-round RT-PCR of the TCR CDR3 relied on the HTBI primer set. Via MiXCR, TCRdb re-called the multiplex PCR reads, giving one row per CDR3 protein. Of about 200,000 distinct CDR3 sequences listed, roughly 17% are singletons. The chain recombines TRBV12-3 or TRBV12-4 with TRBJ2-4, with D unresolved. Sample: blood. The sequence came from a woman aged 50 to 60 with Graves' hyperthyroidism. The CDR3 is CASSLDTKNIQYF. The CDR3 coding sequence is TGTGCCAGCAGTTTAGATACCAAAAACATTCAGTACTTC.